This T cell receptor (beta chain) is drawn from a study of blood T cell repertoires in COVID-19. This clone was recorded at least ten times. Measured with immunoSEQ multiplex PCR; TCRdb has only the in-frame clones, and not every one. The sample has more than 85,000 clones; 81% are singletons. The specimen was peripheral blood. This TCR was sampled from a man of 80 years or more with acute or convalescent COVID-19.

The CDR3 loop is CASSLTHISQGKSSGANVLTF. DNA for the CDR3: TGTGCCAGCAGCTTAACCCATATAAGTCAGGGAAAATCTTCTGGGGCCAACGTCCTGACTTTC. The chain employs TRBV7-3 and TRBJ2-6; the D gene is possibly TRBD1 (5 bases). CDR1 SGHTA and CDR2 FQGTGA come from the germline V gene. Trimming removed 0 bases from V and 1 base from J, with 22 bases in between. This CDR3 has 21 residues.